The 28 T cell receptor beta chains below come from one sample, sequenced in a study of Ad26.COV2.S vaccination and SARS-CoV-2 variants (dated by TCRdb to the early 2020s). Library prep was done by the immunoSEQ multiplex PCR assay. TCRdb mirrors the immuneACCESS table, restricted to in-frame sequences. Some clones are absent from its copies; in checked studies, under half trace to an unresolved V gene, and the reason for the others is unknown. The sample records over 400,000 clones, 85% to 90% of which are singletons. The top ten constitute approximately 2.5% of the sample. In light of the paper, this sample's treatment or condition label describes: about 20 received Ad26.COV2.S at low or high dose, single or two shots; roughly 5 received placebo; per-sample allocation not given. For vaccine and placebo recipients, repertoires were sequenced using samples collected on day 63 after the first injection.

The sequences come from peripheral blood, collected in a trial of Ad26.COV2.S vaccine versus placebo. These receptors were obtained from a person between 18 and 65 years old who received the Ad26.COV2.S COVID-19 vaccine or a placebo.

V gene TRBV6-5 combines with J gene TRBJ1-2, with a tentative D call TRBD1 (6 bases). V was clipped by 6 bases and J by 7 bases, with 21 bases between them. The V gene's germline CDR1 is MNHEY and CDR2 SVGAGI. This CDR3 contains 15 residues. This CDR3 reads CASSAAGGTQSGYTF. CDR3 nucleotides: TGTGCCAGCAGCGCCGCGGGGGGGACACAAAGTGGCTACACCTTC.

The chain links TRBV2 to TRBJ2-3; no clear D gene. There are 11 residues in the CDR3. Germline loops: CDR1 SNHLY, CDR2 FYNNEI. Trimming stripped 6 bases from V and 4 bases from J, with 5 bases between. The DNA for the CDR3 is TGTGCCAGCAGGGTCGCAGATACGCAGTATTTT. This gives the protein CASRVADTQYF. Together with reference TRBV2 and TRBJ2-3, the CDR3 gives the full variable domain: EPEVTQTPSHQVTQMGQEVILRCVPISNHLYFYWYRQILGQKVEFLVSFYNNEISEKSEIFDDQFSVERPDGSNFTLKIRSTKLEDSAMYFCASRVADTQYFGPGTRLTVL.

The J gene is TRBJ1-1, the V gene TRBV6-5; the match to TRBD1 covers 9 bases. The germline gives CDR1 MNHEY, CDR2 SVGAGI. The length of the CDR3 is 15 residues. With 3 bases clipped from V and 6 bases from J, the junction kept 8 bases outside the gene matches. CDR3 loop: CASSYPGTGIAEAFF. The CDR3 DNA follows: TGTGCCAGCAGTTATCCCGGGACAGGGATCGCTGAAGCTTTCTTT.

The chain is built from TRBV30 and TRBJ1-1, with D tentatively TRBD1 (5 bases). This CDR3 has 15 amino acids. Trimming removed 3 bases from V and 1 base from J, with 15 bases in between. Germline V gene data show CDR1 as GTSNPN and CDR2 as SVGIG (reference sequence). The CDR3 reads CAWRRWGDGNTEAFF. In nucleotides, the CDR3 is TGTGCCTGGAGGAGGTGGGGCGACGGGAACACTGAAGCTTTCTTT.

The J gene is TRBJ2-7, the V gene TRBV6-2 or TRBV6-3; 8 bases are shared with TRBD1. Germline CDR1 reads MNHEY; CDR2 reads SVGEGT. The CDR3 extends over 13 amino acids. V trimming: 4 bases; J trimming: 7 bases; junction bases outside the gene matches: 6. CDR3 coding DNA: TGTGCCAGCAGTTTCAGGGGGCGTTGGGAGCAGTACTTC. Residues: CASSFRGRWEQYF.

This clone came up a few times. This rearrangement joins TRBV5-1 to TRBJ1-4, with D maybe TRBD1 (6 bases). CDR3 length equals 15 residues. The V and J ends lost 4 bases and 0 bases respectively, with 10 bases between them. Germline V CDR1 and CDR2: SGHRS, YFSETQ. CDR3 sequence (DNA): TGCGCCAGCAGCGAGGGGGGTGCAACTAATGAAAAACTGTTTTTT. It yields the protein CASSEGGATNEKLFF.

The chain joins TRBV6-5 to TRBJ1-2; D is ambiguous. The CDR3 has 15 residues. In germline, CDR1 is MNHEY, CDR2 SVGAGI. Trimming took 6 bases from V and 2 from J, leaving 16 bases between them. The CDR3 protein is CASRPSYQLNYGYTF. The CDR3, as DNA: TGTGCCAGCAGGCCCAGTTACCAGTTAAACTATGGCTACACCTTC.

The CDR3 sequence is CASSRGAAGANVLTF. CDR3 nucleotide sequence: TGTGCCAGTAGTCGGGGGGCGGCTGGGGCCAACGTCCTGACTTTC. The gene calls are TRBV19 and TRBJ2-6, with D maybe TRBD2 (7 bases). V dropped 5 bases and J dropped 2 bases, with 10 bases sitting between them. This CDR3 spans 15 amino acids. The germline CDR1 and CDR2 sequences are LNHDA and SQIVND (reference sequence).

The rearrangement uses TRBV5-5 and TRBJ2-7; TRBD1 matches 8 bases. The germline CDR1 and CDR2 sequences are SGHKS and YYEKEE (reference sequence). There are 12 residues in the CDR3. J gave up 7 bases and V 4 bases, and 4 bases lay outside the gene matches. The CDR3 reads CASSRTGLEQYV. As DNA, the CDR3 is TGTGCCAGCAGCCGGACAGGGCTTGAGCAGTACGTC.

The chain is built from TRBV4-3 and TRBJ2-7; TRBD2 matches at 7 bases. The J segment lost 2 bases and the V segment lost 0 bases, leaving 7 bases of the junction unmatched. Germline V lookup: CDR1 LGHNA, CDR2 YSLEER. This CDR3 is built from 16 residues. The CDR3 nucleotides are TGCGCCAGCAGCCAAGATAGGCCCGCGGGGGCCTACGAGCAGTACTTC. Protein sequence: CASSQDRPAGAYEQYF.

This clone was observed a few times. The genes are TRBV9 and TRBJ2-5, with 12 bases lining up with TRBD2. The CDR3 contains 17 residues. Germline V CDR1 and CDR2: SGDLS, YYNGEE. The V and J ends lost 0 bases and 5 bases, in that order; junction bases with no gene match: 8. CDR3 loop: CASSVDSSGRALETQYF. DNA of the CDR3: TGTGCCAGCAGCGTAGATTCTAGCGGGAGGGCCTTGGAGACCCAGTACTTC.

The J gene is TRBJ1-1, the V gene TRBV30; weak D call: TRBD1 (5 bases). The germline V gene has CDR1 GTSNPN and CDR2 SVGIG (reference sequence). The CDR3 runs to 14 residues. Between the trimmed V and J ends, which lost 0 bases and 4 bases, there was a span of 12 bases. CDR3 loop: CAWSVTGGGTEAFF. The DNA for the CDR3 is TGTGCCTGGAGTGTTACCGGGGGTGGCACTGAAGCTTTCTTT. Full variable domain (outside the CDR3, taken from reference TRBV30 and TRBJ1-1): SQTIHQWPATLVQPVGSPLSLECTVEGTSNPNLYWYRQAAGRGLQLLFYSVGIGQISSEVPQNLSASRPQDRQFILSSKKLLLSDSGFYLCAWSVTGGGTEAFFGQGTRLTVV.

The rearrangement uses TRBV7-3 and TRBJ1-4; D is uncertain. From germline, CDR1 is SGHTA and CDR2 FQGTGA. Trimming cost V 2 bases and J 8 bases, with 9 bases left between them. The CDR3 is 13 amino acids. CDR3 amino acids: CASSLQHGEKLFF. The CDR3 nucleotides are TGTGCCAGCAGCTTACAGCATGGGGAAAAACTGTTTTTT.

The chain carries TRBV24-1 and TRBJ2-2; TRBD1 agrees at 8 bases. There are 17 residues in the CDR3. V was clipped by 3 bases and J by 0 bases; unmatched bases: 5. Germline assignment: CDR1 KGHDR and CDR2 SFDVKD. The CDR3 DNA reads as TGTGCCACCAGTGATCGGACAGGGACAACGAACACCGGGGAGCTGTTTTTT. This encodes CATSDRTGTTNTGELFF.

V gene TRBV29-1 combines with J gene TRBJ1-1; no clear D. Trimming stripped 3 bases from V and 7 bases from J, with 15 bases between. The germline V gene has CDR1 SQVTM and CDR2 ANQGSEA. This CDR3 contains 13 residues. The CDR3 region is CSVELRNLREAFF. Here the CDR3 DNA reads TGCAGCGTTGAGTTGAGGAACCTCCGTGAAGCTTTCTTT.

The rearrangement joins TRBV19 to TRBJ2-7; D ambiguous. The CDR3 length is 13 residues. Germline CDR1 LNHDA, CDR2 SQIVND (reference sequence). The V end lost 2 bases, the J end lost 3 bases, and 8 bases lay between the germline ends. CDR3 coding DNA: TGTGCCAGTAGTATAACCCTTGACTACGAGCAGTACTTC. Translation: CASSITLDYEQYF.

The V gene is TRBV19, the J gene TRBJ1-1, with TRBD1 matching over 7 bases. The CDR3 runs 15 residues. Germline assignment: CDR1 LNHDA and CDR2 SQIVND (reference sequence). V trimming: 3 bases; J trimming: 0 bases; junction bases outside the gene matches: 4. CDR3 sequence: CASSIRGIMNTEAFF. The CDR3 coding sequence is TGTGCCAGTAGTATCAGGGGGATCATGAACACTGAAGCTTTCTTT.

This chain links TRBV5-8 with TRBJ2-7; 12 nucleotides align to TRBD1. This CDR3 contains 15 residues. Germline lookup yields CDR1 SGHTS and CDR2 YDEGEE. Trimming at V came to 3 bases and at J to 7 bases, leaving 8 bases not matched to a gene. The CDR3 loop reads CASSSPGQGAGEQYF. DNA for the CDR3: TGTGCCAGCAGCTCCCCGGGACAGGGGGCGGGGGAGCAGTACTTC.

The rearrangement joins TRBV5-6 to TRBJ2-3; D is undetermined. The germline V and J ends were trimmed by 0 bases and 6 bases, with 8 bases remaining between them. This CDR3 is built from 13 residues. The germline gives CDR1 SGHDT, CDR2 YYEEEE. This CDR3 is CASSLGDGDTQYF. The CDR3 nucleotides read TGTGCCAGCAGCTTGGGGGATGGGGATACGCAGTATTTT.

This clone has a single count. The chain combines TRBV5-1 with TRBJ2-1, with 11 bases aligning to TRBD2. CDR3 size: 15 residues. Looked up from germline, CDR1 is SGHRS and CDR2 is YFSETQ. V shed 4 bases, J shed 4 bases, and the junction held 4 bases outside the gene matches. The CDR3: CASSNGTSGYNEQFF. The CDR3 DNA follows: TGCGCCAGCAGCAATGGGACTAGCGGATACAATGAGCAGTTCTTC. The complete variable domain, with remaining parts taken from reference TRBV5-1 and TRBJ2-1, reads KAGVTQTPRYLIKTRGQQVTLSCSPISGHRSVSWYQQTPGQGLQFLFEYFSETQRNKGNFPGRFSGRQFSNSRSEMNVSTLELGDSALYLCASSNGTSGYNEQFFGPGTRLTVL.

The chain couples TRBV5-1 to TRBJ1-1; TRBD1 aligns across 9 bases. The ends lost 1 base at V and 5 bases at J; junction bases unmatched: 3. The CDR3 is 14 residues long. In germline, CDR1 is SGHRS, CDR2 YFSETQ. CDR3 region: CASSLWDRETEAFF. For the CDR3, the DNA is TGCGCCAGCAGCTTGTGGGACAGGGAGACTGAAGCTTTCTTT. The full variable domain, with the rest looked up from reference TRBV5-1 and TRBJ1-1, is KAGVTQTPRYLIKTRGQQVTLSCSPISGHRSVSWYQQTPGQGLQFLFEYFSETQRNKGNFPGRFSGRQFSNSRSEMNVSTLELGDSALYLCASSLWDRETEAFFGQGTRLTVV.

The V and J genes are TRBV5-4 and TRBJ1-2; 7 bases are shared with TRBD1. Germline lookup yields CDR1 SGHNT and CDR2 YYREEE (reference sequence). Germline trimming cut 2 bases from V and 2 bases from J; bases unmatched to any gene: 3. The CDR3 length is 14 residues. This CDR3 is CASSFLGQNYGYTF. DNA for the CDR3: TGTGCCAGCAGCTTCCTGGGACAGAACTATGGCTACACCTTC.

This chain uses TRBV7-9 with TRBJ1-5; the D gene is possibly TRBD1 (5 bases). CDR1 and CDR2 from the germline V gene are SEHNR and FQNEAQ (reference sequence). This CDR3 comprises 14 residues. V lost 5 bases, J lost 4 bases, and 12 bases lay in between. The DNA of the CDR3 is TGTGCCAGCAGCAACTCCTGGGGGAATCAGCCCCAGCATTTT. Translating it yields CASSNSWGNQPQHF.

CDR3 amino acids: CASSEDRQGYQPQHF. Here the CDR3 DNA reads TGTGCCAGCAGTGAAGACCGGCAGGGCTATCAGCCCCAGCATTTT. The chain links TRBV6-1 to TRBJ1-5, with D possibly TRBD1 on 5 matching bases. Germline CDR1 reads MNHNS; CDR2 reads SASEGT. This CDR3 contains 15 residues. Trimming shortened V by 1 base and J by 5 bases, and 12 bases separated the two germline ends.

The chain has TRBV7-2 and TRBJ2-1, with TRBD1 as a possible D gene (6 bases). The CDR3 is 12 amino acids. The ends were cut back, 1 base at V and 9 bases at J, with 7 bases in the middle. Germline CDR1 reads SGHTA; CDR2 reads FQGNSA. The DNA for the CDR3 is TGTGCCAGCAGCTTAGACAGGGCTGAGCAGTTCTTC. It encodes CASSLDRAEQFF.

J is TRBJ2-7 and V is TRBV5-1; 8 bases line up with TRBD1. The germline CDR1 and CDR2 sequences are SGHRS and YFSETQ. Unmatched junction bases numbered 10, after V lost 0 bases and J lost 2 bases. CDR3 length equals 17 residues. DNA for the CDR3: TGCGCCAGCAGCTTGGAGAGTTTAGGACAGGGACCCTACGAGCAGTACTTC. Translated: CASSLESLGQGPYEQYF.

The chain is built from TRBV5-5 and TRBJ2-7; D possibly corresponds to TRBD1 (6 bases). The germline CDR1 and CDR2 sequences are SGHKS and YYEKEE (reference sequence). CDR3 length equals 14 residues. V lost 0 bases, J lost 6 bases, and 13 bases lay in between. CDR3 amino acids: CASSLARGGFEQYV. Written as DNA, the CDR3 is TGTGCCAGCAGCTTGGCCAGGGGTGGTTTCGAGCAGTACGTC.

The rearrangement links TRBV18 to TRBJ1-1; 7 bases map to TRBD1. Germline V gene sequence: CDR1 KGHSH, CDR2 LQKENI. With 2 bases clipped from V and 4 bases from J, the junction kept 13 bases outside the gene matches. The length of the CDR3 is 17 residues. This CDR3 reads CASSPIGQGVVSTEAFF. In nucleotides, the CDR3 is TGTGCCAGCTCACCAATTGGGCAGGGGGTAGTCAGCACTGAAGCTTTCTTT.